These 29 T cell receptor beta chains were sequenced from one sample in a study of blood T cell repertoires in COVID-19. The protocol was immunoSEQ multiplex PCR, while the TCRdb copy is restricted to in-frame clones and leaves out a portion. The data contain some 65,000 clones, less than 90% of them seen just once; the ten biggest clones take up roughly 2.9%. The sequenced material came from peripheral blood. These receptors all stem from a man older than 75 with acute or convalescent COVID-19.

The genes are TRBV10-1 and TRBJ2-1; TRBD2 matches at 9 bases. CDR1 is WNHNN and CDR2 is SYGVQD in the germline V gene (reference sequence). The CDR3 has 15 amino acids. J was trimmed by 0 bases and V by 5 bases; bases with no gene match: 2. CDR3 loop: CASSLAGVSYNEQFF. Written as DNA, the CDR3 is TGCGCCAGCAGTTTAGCGGGGGTCTCCTACAATGAGCAGTTCTTC.

The V and J genes are TRBV7-8 and TRBJ1-6; unclear D gene. CDR3 length equals 14 residues. V lost 1 base and J lost 7, with 8 bases in between. CDR1 is SGHVS and CDR2 is FQNEAQ in the germline V gene. The CDR3 DNA is TGTGCCAGCAGCTTAGTATGGGCGAATTCACCCCTCCACTTT. This codes for CASSLVWANSPLHF.

The V call is TRBV5-1, the J call TRBJ2-7, with 12 bases identical to TRBD2. Trimming cost V 0 bases and J 0 bases; bases outside gene matches: 4. The germline V gene has CDR1 SGHRS and CDR2 YFSETQ. This CDR3 is 17 amino acids long. The CDR3 sequence: CASSLGLAGASSYEQYF. CDR3 nucleotides: TGCGCCAGCAGCTTGGGACTAGCGGGAGCGAGCTCCTACGAGCAGTACTTC.

The rearrangement joins TRBV5-5 to TRBJ1-6; 8 bases map to TRBD1. Germline V lookup: CDR1 SGHKS, CDR2 YYEKEE (reference sequence). V lost 2 bases to trimming and J lost 5 bases; unmatched junction nucleotides: 3. The CDR3 is made up of 15 amino acids. The CDR3 DNA reads as TGTGCCAGCAGCTTAGGACAGGGAAATAATTCACCCCTCCACTTT. Residues: CASSLGQGNNSPLHF.

The rearrangement links TRBV27 to TRBJ1-2; D is perhaps TRBD1 (5 bases). Trimming removed 3 bases at V and 2 bases at J, with 13 bases between. Germline loops: CDR1 MNHEY, CDR2 SMNVEV (reference sequence). This CDR3 contains 15 residues. Written as DNA, the CDR3 is TGTGCCAGCAGTTTTTCGGGGGTTGGAAACTATGGCTACACCTTC. Translated, it gives CASSFSGVGNYGYTF.

The rearrangement joins TRBV18 to TRBJ2-2; 10 nucleotides line up with TRBD2. This CDR3 contains 15 residues. J was trimmed by 9 bases and V by 1 base; bases with no gene match: 5. Germline lookup yields CDR1 KGHSH and CDR2 LQKENI. The CDR3 DNA reads TGTGCCAGCTCACCACAAGGACTAGCGGACCGGGAGCTGTTTTTT. This gives the protein CASSPQGLADRELFF.

The chain has TRBV29-1 and TRBJ1-2; tentatively, D is TRBD1 (5 bases). V was trimmed by 6 bases and J by 5 bases, leaving 16 bases between them. The CDR3 contains 13 residues. Germline lookup yields CDR1 SQVTM and CDR2 ANQGSEA. The CDR3 loop reads CSVLSGTPYGYTF. The CDR3 region has the DNA TGCAGCGTCCTATCCGGGACTCCTTATGGCTACACCTTC.

This clone was observed a handful of times. The sample carries other DNA sequences with the same CDR3. The chain uses TRBV18 and TRBJ1-1; 8 positions match TRBD1. V lost 3 bases and J lost 1; bases outside the gene matches: 1. Germline V CDR1 and CDR2: KGHSH, LQKENI. The CDR3 sequence is 14 residues long. In DNA form, the CDR3 reads TGTGCCAGCTCACCGGGGACAGGGAACACTGAAGCTTTCTTT. The encoded protein is CASSPGTGNTEAFF.

The chain employs TRBV5-8 and TRBJ1-5; D gene unclear. V was trimmed by 4 bases and J by 3 bases, leaving 17 bases between them. The CDR3 sequence is 16 residues long. Germline assignment: CDR1 SGHTS and CDR2 YDEGEE. CDR3 nucleotides: TGTGCCAGCAGCCCCCCCGGCGGGATCTTCAATCAGCCCCAGCATTTT. Encoded protein: CASSPPGGIFNQPQHF. Drawing the rest from reference TRBV5-8 and TRBJ1-5, the complete variable domain is EAGVTQSPTHLIKTRGQQATLRCSPISGHTSVYWYQQALGLGLQFLLWYDEGEERNRGNFPPRFSGRQFPNYSSELNVNALELEDSALYLCASSPPGGIFNQPQHFGDGTRLSIL.

This clone came up once. This rearrangement joins TRBV5-5 to TRBJ2-7, with 7 bases matching TRBD1. CDR1 and CDR2 (germline): SGHKS, YYEKEE (reference sequence). This CDR3 has 14 amino acids. After removal of 4 bases from V and 3 bases from J, the junction contained 7 bases not matched to a gene. CDR3 amino acids: CASSPETGFYEQYF. CDR3 DNA sequence: TGTGCCAGCAGCCCCGAGACAGGGTTCTACGAGCAGTACTTC.

The rearrangement links TRBV5-1 to TRBJ2-2, with TRBD1 matching over 9 bases. The CDR3 has 16 amino acids. From germline, CDR1 is SGHRS and CDR2 YFSETQ. J lost 5 bases, V lost 1 base, and 6 bases had no gene match. The CDR3 here is CASSLPPGQGTGELFF. CDR3 in DNA: TGCGCCAGCAGCTTGCCCCCGGGACAGGGTACCGGGGAGCTGTTTTTT.

J is TRBJ1-2 and V is TRBV19; D perhaps matches TRBD1 (5 bases). Germline assignment: CDR1 LNHDA and CDR2 SQIVND (reference sequence). The CDR3 has 12 residues. The ends were cut back, 0 bases at V and 10 bases at J, with 9 bases in the middle. In DNA form, the CDR3 reads TGTGCCAGTAGTATAGATCCGGGGGTCTACACCTTC. Its protein is CASSIDPGVYTF. The full variable domain, completed using reference TRBV19 and TRBJ1-2, is DGGITQSPKYLFRKEGQNVTLSCEQNLNHDAMYWYRQDPGQGLRLIYYSQIVNDFQKGDIAEGYSVSREKKESFPLTVTSAQKNPTAFYLCASSIDPGVYTFGSGTRLTVV.

The chain employs TRBV27 and TRBJ2-2, with D possibly TRBD1 on 5 matching bases. Trimming shortened V by 7 bases and J by 7 bases, and 22 bases separated the two germline ends. Germline V gene data show CDR1 as MNHEY and CDR2 as SMNVEV (reference sequence). The CDR3 runs to 16 residues. The CDR3 DNA reads TGTGCCAGCAACCCCGGTTGGGCAGGGTATAGCGGGGAGCTGTTTTTT. This codes for CASNPGWAGYSGELFF.

The chain couples TRBV6-5 to TRBJ2-1, with D possibly matching TRBD1 (6 bases). Germline V gene lookup returns CDR1 MNHEY and CDR2 SVGAGI. V lost 10 bases, J lost 9 bases, and 22 bases lay in between. This CDR3 spans 14 amino acids. Written as DNA, the CDR3 is TGTGCCACCTGCCGGGATCAGGGGACCGTTGAGCAGTTCTTC. Protein product: CATCRDQGTVEQFF.

This clone appeared a few times. The chain couples TRBV5-1 to TRBJ1-2, with 8 bases that match TRBD1. The CDR3 extends over 16 amino acids. Germline CDR1 is SGHRS and CDR2 is YFSETQ. The J segment lost 0 bases and the V segment lost 0 bases, leaving 4 bases of the junction unmatched. Here the CDR3 reads CASSLGGQVTNYGYTF. The DNA of the CDR3 is TGCGCCAGCAGCTTGGGGGGACAGGTTACTAACTATGGCTACACCTTC.

The rearrangement joins TRBV9 to TRBJ1-3, with 8 bases aligning to TRBD1. J was trimmed by 4 bases and V by 4 bases; bases with no gene match: 10. CDR1 is SGDLS, CDR2 YYNGEE, per germline. This CDR3 is 16 amino acids long. CDR3 sequence: CASSQLTGAEGNTIYF. CDR3 in DNA: TGTGCCAGCAGCCAGTTGACAGGGGCGGAAGGAAACACCATATATTTT. Full variable domain (rest looked up from reference TRBV9 and TRBJ1-3): DSGVTQTPKHLITATGQRVTLRCSPRSGDLSVYWYQQSLDQGLQFLIQYYNGEERAKGNILERFSAQQFPDLHSELNLSSLELGDSALYFCASSQLTGAEGNTIYFGEGSWLTVV.

The chain has TRBV19 and TRBJ1-1; maybe TRBD1 (5 bases). Germline CDR1 LNHDA, CDR2 SQIVND (reference sequence). The CDR3 has 15 residues. The V end lost 4 bases, the J end lost 4 bases, and 16 bases lay between the germline ends. The CDR3 sequence is CASSKGAGLGTEAFF. CDR3 nucleotide sequence: TGTGCCAGTAGTAAGGGCGCGGGACTGGGCACTGAAGCTTTCTTT.

In this sample, this clone turned up a few times. This rearrangement joins TRBV19 to TRBJ2-7; D possibly corresponds to TRBD2 (6 bases). Germline V gives CDR1 LNHDA, CDR2 SQIVND (reference sequence). The CDR3 has 13 amino acids. Trimming pared 9 bases from V and 0 bases from J, leaving 12 bases between. The CDR3 loop is CASSRDFSYEQYF. In DNA form, the CDR3 reads TGTGCCAGCAGCCGGGACTTCTCCTACGAGCAGTACTTC.

The chain links TRBV30 to TRBJ2-1; D is ambiguous. Trimming removed 0 bases from V and 8 bases from J, with 11 bases in between. The germline V gene encodes CDR1 GTSNPN and CDR2 SVGIG (reference sequence). The CDR3 length is 13 residues. The CDR3 here is CAWSVLTVDEQFF. The CDR3 nucleotides are TGTGCCTGGAGTGTACTCACAGTCGATGAGCAGTTCTTC.

This chain connects TRBV7-2 to TRBJ2-2, with D maybe TRBD1 (5 bases). This CDR3 is built from 14 residues. CDR1 and CDR2 from the germline V gene are SGHTA and FQGNSA. Trimming cost V 5 bases and J 0 bases, with 7 bases left between them. CDR3 region: CASSKQANTGELFF. CDR3 nucleotide sequence: TGTGCCAGCAGCAAACAGGCGAACACCGGGGAGCTGTTTTTT.

The V call is TRBV6-5, the J call TRBJ1-3; D unclear. V dropped 7 bases and J dropped 4 bases, with 11 bases sitting between them. Germline-derived CDR1 and CDR2 are MNHEY and SVGAGI. This CDR3 comprises 13 residues. The CDR3 region is CASMAGKGNTIYF. The CDR3 DNA is TGTGCCAGCATGGCGGGGAAAGGAAACACCATATATTTT.

The chain employs TRBV19 and TRBJ2-1, with a weak D call TRBD1 (6 bases). Trimming cost V 5 bases and J 7 bases, with 12 bases left between them. Germline CDR1 reads LNHDA; CDR2 reads SQIVND (reference sequence). CDR3 length: 13 amino acids. The CDR3 spells CASSWTRGNEQFF. CDR3 DNA: TGTGCCAGTAGTTGGACGAGGGGGAATGAGCAGTTCTTC.

The chain joins TRBV7-2 to TRBJ2-3, with 7 bases fitting TRBD2. There are 16 residues in the CDR3. CDR1 SGHTA and CDR2 FQGNSA come from the germline V gene. Losses at the gene ends were 1 base for V and 3 bases for J; bases not matched to a gene: 7. This CDR3 reads CASSLGSAGATDTQYF. In DNA form, the CDR3 reads TGTGCCAGCAGCTTAGGATCTGCGGGAGCGACAGATACGCAGTATTTT.

Regarding this clone: This sample includes further DNA sequences coding for the same CDR3. The chain joins TRBV29-1 to TRBJ1-1, with unresolved D. CDR1 SQVTM and CDR2 ANQGSEA come from the germline V gene. V was clipped by 4 bases and J by 1 base, with 4 bases between them. The CDR3 spans 11 residues. The CDR3 region is CSVARNTEAFF. The CDR3, as DNA: TGCAGCGTTGCTAGGAACACTGAAGCTTTCTTT.

The chain carries TRBV2 and TRBJ1-3, with D maybe TRBD1 (6 bases). The CDR3 loop spans 14 amino acids. V was shortened by 7 bases and J by 4 bases, with 14 bases between the two germline ends. Germline values: CDR1 SNHLY, CDR2 FYNNEI. CDR3 coding DNA: TGTGCCAGCAATCCAGGGGAATCGGGAAACACCATATATTTT. It codes for CASNPGESGNTIYF.

V and J are TRBV5-1 and TRBJ2-1; 12 nucleotides agree with TRBD2. J lost 8 bases, V lost 3 bases, and 18 bases had no gene match. The CDR3 is 19 residues long. Germline V gene data show CDR1 as SGHRS and CDR2 as YFSETQ. The chain's CDR3 is CASSSLTTSGRRFRYEQFF. The DNA of the CDR3 is TGCGCCAGCAGCTCCCTAACAACTAGCGGGAGGCGGTTTCGTTATGAGCAGTTCTTC.

The chain links TRBV29-1 to TRBJ2-1; D is possibly TRBD2 (6 bases). V was shortened by 1 base and J by 9 bases, with 13 bases between the two germline ends. The CDR3 runs 13 residues. Germline CDR1 and CDR2: SQVTM and ANQGSEA. The CDR3 spells CSVEGPAGSEQFF. For the CDR3, the DNA is TGCAGCGTTGAAGGCCCGGCGGGGAGTGAGCAGTTCTTC.

The genes are TRBV6-6 and TRBJ2-1; D gene uncertain. Trimming took off 10 bases at V and 3 bases at J, with 13 bases between the two ends. The CDR3 totals 13 residues. The V gene's germline CDR1 is MNHNY and CDR2 SVGAGI (reference sequence). CDR3 DNA: TGTGCCACACGCGAGGAAAGCTACAATGAGCAGTTCTTC. As protein: CATREESYNEQFF.

Comment on this clone: Other DNA sequences in this specimen translate into the identical CDR3. The chain carries TRBV5-8 and TRBJ1-4, with D possibly TRBD1 on 6 matching bases. The CDR3 loop spans 14 amino acids. Trimming stripped 0 bases from V and 8 bases from J, with 11 bases between. Per the germline V gene, CDR1 is SGHTS and CDR2 is YDEGEE. The CDR3 DNA reads TGTGCCAGCAGCTTGGGCAGGGGACGCGAAAAACTGTTTTTT. This sequence encodes CASSLGRGREKLFF.